The 20 T cell receptor beta chains given below trace back to one sample, sequenced in a study of cytomegalovirus exposure and HLA in healthy donors. Both 60 Vbeta primers and 13 Jbeta primers went into the PCR. Method: immunoSEQ multiplex PCR; TCRdb's copy keeps in-frame clones and lacks some. Altogether 150,000 to 200,000 clones are present, roughly 85% being singletons, with the ten largest covering about 0.72%. Material: PBMCs. The source is a woman aged 40 to 50 in good health and CMV-seronegative.

The J gene is TRBJ1-4, the V gene TRBV2, with 8 bases lining up with TRBD1. The junction had 10 bases not matched to a gene; V was cut back by 10 bases and J by 0 bases. The V gene's germline CDR1 is SNHLY and CDR2 FYNNEI. The CDR3 has 16 residues. CDR3 DNA: TGTGCCATCCGGACAGGGACCCTCACAACTAATGAAAAACTGTTTTTT. This encodes CAIRTGTLTTNEKLFF.

This clone was seen just once. The chain recombines TRBV6-1 with TRBJ2-7; D may be TRBD1 (5 bases). This CDR3 comprises 12 residues. Per the germline V gene, CDR1 is MNHNS and CDR2 is SASEGT. Trimming stripped 4 bases from V and 4 bases from J, with 8 bases between. The CDR3: CASSGQLYEQYF. CDR3 sequence (DNA): TGTGCCAGCAGTGGACAGTTATACGAGCAGTACTTC.

The chain uses TRBV5-1 and TRBJ2-7, with D maybe TRBD2 (5 bases). The germline V gene has CDR1 SGHRS and CDR2 YFSETQ. Trimming removed 1 base from V and 6 bases from J, with 8 bases in between. CDR3 length equals 12 residues. This CDR3 is CASSLPGSEQYF. DNA of the CDR3: TGCGCCAGCAGCTTGCCGGGGAGCGAGCAGTACTTC.

V gene TRBV9 combines with J gene TRBJ2-3, with TRBD2 identical over 12 bases. From germline, CDR1 is SGDLS and CDR2 YYNGEE. The CDR3 spans 16 residues. After removal of 4 bases from V and 1 base from J, the junction contained 4 bases not matched to a gene. Here the CDR3 reads CASSPPSGRGTDTQYF. CDR3 in DNA: TGTGCCAGCAGCCCCCCTAGCGGGAGGGGCACAGATACGCAGTATTTT.

This clone has a handful of counts. The J gene is TRBJ1-2, the V gene TRBV7-2; tentative D call: TRBD1 (5 bases). CDR3 length: 13 amino acids. Trimming took off 2 bases at V and 2 bases at J, with 6 bases between the two ends. CDR1 is SGHTA, CDR2 FQGNSA, per germline. The CDR3, as DNA: TGTGCCAGCAGCTTACCAGGGAACTATGGCTACACCTTC. Protein: CASSLPGNYGYTF. The full variable domain, with the rest looked up from reference TRBV7-2 and TRBJ1-2, is GAGVSQSPSNKVTEKGKDVELRCDPISGHTALYWYRQSLGQGLEFLIYFQGNSAPDKSGLPSDRFSAERTGGSVSTLTIQRTQQEDSAVYLCASSLPGNYGYTFGSGTRLTVV.

In regard to this clone: The sample has other DNA sequences that encode this CDR3 too. This chain joins TRBV6-5 and TRBJ1-2, with TRBD1 identical over 8 bases. CDR1 and CDR2 from the germline V gene are MNHEY and SVGAGI. Trimming cost V 0 bases and J 5 bases; bases outside gene matches: 5. The CDR3 contains 15 residues. The CDR3 DNA follows: TGTGCCAGCAGTTACTCGACAACAGGGGGTTATGGCTACACCTTC. Its protein product is CASSYSTTGGYGYTF.

The chain has TRBV7-9 and TRBJ2-7; possible D gene TRBD1, 6 bases. Trimming removed 5 bases from V and 5 bases from J, with 16 bases in between. This CDR3 is built from 14 residues. CDR1 is SEHNR, CDR2 FQNEAQ, per germline (reference sequence). The CDR3 loop reads CASSPQLGHNEQYF. The CDR3 nucleotides read TGTGCCAGCAGCCCTCAGCTGGGACACAACGAGCAGTACTTC. The variable domain in full, completed from reference TRBV7-9 and TRBJ2-7, reads DTGVSQNPRHKITKRGQNVTFRCDPISEHNRLYWYRQTLGQGPEFLTYFQNEAQLEKSRLLSDRFSAERPKGSFSTLEIQRTEQGDSAMYLCASSPQLGHNEQYFGPGTRLTVT.

This chain joins TRBV13 and TRBJ1-1, with D tentatively TRBD1 (5 bases). Trimming took off 5 bases at V and 6 bases at J, with 10 bases between the two ends. The CDR3 length is 12 residues. Germline values: CDR1 PRHDT, CDR2 FYEKMQ (reference sequence). This chain's CDR3 is CASSPLRAEAFF. CDR3 bases: TGTGCCAGCAGCCCGCTCAGGGCTGAAGCTTTCTTT.

This clone was counted a few times. The chain carries TRBV6-5 and TRBJ1-4, with D tentatively TRBD1 (6 bases). The CDR3 loop spans 15 amino acids. Germline V gives CDR1 MNHEY, CDR2 SVGAGI. Trimming took off 3 bases at V and 4 bases at J, with 12 bases between the two ends. The CDR3: CASSYSQGDNEKLFF. The DNA for the CDR3 is TGTGCCAGCAGTTATTCACAGGGAGATAATGAAAAACTGTTTTTT.

The J gene is TRBJ2-5, the V gene TRBV29-1, with TRBD1 matching over 7 bases. The CDR3 runs to 11 residues. Losses at the gene ends were 7 bases for V and 5 bases for J; bases not matched to a gene: 4. The germline V gene has CDR1 SQVTM and CDR2 ANQGSEA. The CDR3 coding sequence is TGCAGCGCGACAGGGTCCGAGACCCAGTACTTC. Encoded protein: CSATGSETQYF.

The rearrangement uses TRBV6-1 and TRBJ1-1; 7 nucleotides align to TRBD1. CDR3 length: 10 residues. CDR1 MNHNS and CDR2 SASEGT come from the germline V gene. Losses at the gene ends were 6 bases for V and 8 bases for J; bases not matched to a gene: 0. The chain's CDR3 is CASRQGEAFF. CDR3 in DNA: TGTGCCAGCAGACAGGGGGAAGCTTTCTTT.

This chain joins TRBV19 and TRBJ1-5; no firm D call. This CDR3 region has 14 residues. Germline-derived CDR1 and CDR2 are LNHDA and SQIVND (reference sequence). The V end was cut by 1 base, the J end by 0 bases, with 4 bases between. The CDR3 nucleotides read TGTGCCAGTAGTATAGGTTATAGCAATCAGCCCCAGCATTTT. Translating it yields CASSIGYSNQPQHF.

The chain carries TRBV5-6 and TRBJ2-3, with D possibly TRBD1 on 5 matching bases. Germline-derived CDR1 and CDR2 are SGHDT and YYEEEE. Trimming stripped 0 bases from V and 1 base from J, with 12 bases between. The CDR3 sequence is 16 residues long. The CDR3 DNA reads as TGTGCCAGCAGCTTGGAGGCCAGGGTGGGCACAGATACGCAGTATTTT. Its protein is CASSLEARVGTDTQYF.

This chain links TRBV28 with TRBJ2-7; TRBD2 matches 12 bases. The CDR3 sequence is 15 residues long. V trimming: 5 bases; J trimming: 5 bases; junction bases outside the gene matches: 7. The germline V gene has CDR1 MDHEN and CDR2 SYDVKM. As DNA, the CDR3 is TGTGCCAGCAGTATACGGACTAGCGGGAACCACGAGCAGTACTTC. Protein sequence: CASSIRTSGNHEQYF.

The chain carries TRBV5-1 and TRBJ2-6; tentative D call: TRBD2 (5 bases). V was cut by 0 bases and J by 0 bases, with 16 bases left in between. The CDR3 is made up of 19 amino acids. Germline CDR1 and CDR2: SGHRS and YFSETQ. The CDR3 here is CASSLGGARRFSGANVLTF. Written as DNA, the CDR3 is TGCGCCAGCAGCTTGGGGGGAGCTCGAAGATTCTCTGGGGCCAACGTCCTGACTTTC.

The chain uses TRBV6-5 and TRBJ1-3, with 7 bases identical to TRBD1. This CDR3 is 11 amino acids long. J was trimmed by 6 bases and V by 9 bases; bases with no gene match: 2. CDR1 and CDR2 (germline): MNHEY, SVGAGI. Written as DNA, the CDR3 is TGTGCCAGTCAGGGGGAAAACACCATATATTTT. It translates to CASQGENTIYF.

The chain combines TRBV5-6 with TRBJ1-5; TRBD1 matches 9 bases. V was clipped by 4 bases and J by 7 bases; unmatched bases: 6. The CDR3 has 14 amino acids. Germline lookup yields CDR1 SGHDT and CDR2 YYEEEE. The CDR3 DNA sequence: TGTGCCAGCAGCAAGGGACAGGGAACGCAGCCCCAGCATTTT. The encoded protein is CASSKGQGTQPQHF.

CDR3 sequence (DNA): TGTGCCAGCAGTTTAGTTGGGGGCTCGAATCAGCCCCAGCATTTT. It codes for CASSLVGGSNQPQHF. This chain uses TRBV27 with TRBJ1-5, with D perhaps matching TRBD1 (6 bases). CDR3 size: 15 residues. Germline V gene lookup returns CDR1 MNHEY and CDR2 SMNVEV (reference sequence). The ends were cut back, 2 bases at V and 4 bases at J, with 12 bases in the middle.

J is TRBJ2-5 and V is TRBV5-1, with 12 bases lining up with TRBD2. The J call may be mistaken, given a closer DNA end match to TRBJ2-7. The CDR3 has 20 amino acids. Germline CDR1 is SGHRS and CDR2 is YFSETQ. CDR3 sequence reads: CASSRISSGRASGRYYEQYF. CDR3 sequence (DNA): TGCGCCAGCAGCCGGATTTCTAGCGGGAGGGCCTCTGGGCGCTACTACGAGCAGTACTTC.

This clone was detected only once. This chain links TRBV6-6 with TRBJ2-1; possibly TRBD2 for D (5 bases). The CDR3 loop spans 14 amino acids. The ends were cut back, 4 bases at V and 4 bases at J, with 11 bases in the middle. The germline gives CDR1 MNHNY, CDR2 SVGAGI (reference sequence). For the CDR3, the DNA is TGTGCCAGCAGTTCCTCCGGACTTTACAATGAGCAGTTCTTC. Translated, it gives CASSSSGLYNEQFF.